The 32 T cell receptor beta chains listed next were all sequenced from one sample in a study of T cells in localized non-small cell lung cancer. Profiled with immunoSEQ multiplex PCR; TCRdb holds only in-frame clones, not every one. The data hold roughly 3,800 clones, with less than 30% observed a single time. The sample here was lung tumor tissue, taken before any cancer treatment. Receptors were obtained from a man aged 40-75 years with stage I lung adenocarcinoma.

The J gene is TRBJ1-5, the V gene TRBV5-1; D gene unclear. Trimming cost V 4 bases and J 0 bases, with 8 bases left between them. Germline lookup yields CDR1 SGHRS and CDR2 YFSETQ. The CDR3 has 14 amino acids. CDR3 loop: CASSLENSNQPQHF. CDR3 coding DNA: TGCGCCAGCAGCCTGGAGAATAGCAATCAGCCCCAGCATTTT.

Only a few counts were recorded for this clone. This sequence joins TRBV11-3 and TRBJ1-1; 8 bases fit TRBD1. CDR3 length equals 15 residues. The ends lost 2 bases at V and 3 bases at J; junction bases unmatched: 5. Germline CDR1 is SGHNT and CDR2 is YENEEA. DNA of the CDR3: TGTGCCAGCAGCTTAAGGACAGGGCTGGACACTGAAGCTTTCTTT. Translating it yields CASSLRTGLDTEAFF.

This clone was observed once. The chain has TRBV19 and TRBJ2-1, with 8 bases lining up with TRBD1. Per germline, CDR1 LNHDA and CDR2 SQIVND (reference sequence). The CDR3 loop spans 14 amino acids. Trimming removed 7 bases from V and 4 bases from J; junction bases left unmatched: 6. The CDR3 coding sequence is TGTGCCAGTATCGGGACAGGACCTTACAATGAGCAGTTCTTC. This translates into CASIGTGPYNEQFF.

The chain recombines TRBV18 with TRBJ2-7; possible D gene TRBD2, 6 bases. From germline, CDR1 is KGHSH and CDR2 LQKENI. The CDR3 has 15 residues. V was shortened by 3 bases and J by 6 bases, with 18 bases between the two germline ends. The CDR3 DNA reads TGTGCCAGCTCACCGGGGCTAGCGACGAACAGCGAGCAGTACTTC. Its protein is CASSPGLATNSEQYF.

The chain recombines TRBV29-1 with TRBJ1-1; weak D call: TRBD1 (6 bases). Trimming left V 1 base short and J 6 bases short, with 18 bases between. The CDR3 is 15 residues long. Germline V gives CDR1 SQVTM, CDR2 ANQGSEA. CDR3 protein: CSVEVGGSSRPEAFF. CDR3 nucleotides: TGCAGCGTTGAAGTTGGGGGCTCGAGCCGCCCTGAAGCTTTCTTT.

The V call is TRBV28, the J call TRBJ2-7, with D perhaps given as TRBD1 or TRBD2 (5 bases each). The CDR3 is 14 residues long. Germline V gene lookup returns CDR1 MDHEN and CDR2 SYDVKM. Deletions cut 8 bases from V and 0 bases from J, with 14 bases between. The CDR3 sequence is CASGNPGSSYEQYF. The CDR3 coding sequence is TGTGCCAGCGGGAATCCAGGGAGCTCCTACGAGCAGTACTTC.

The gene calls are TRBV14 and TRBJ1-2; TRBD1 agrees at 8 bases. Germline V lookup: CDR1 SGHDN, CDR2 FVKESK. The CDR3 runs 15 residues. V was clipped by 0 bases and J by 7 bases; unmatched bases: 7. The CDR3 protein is CASSQDVDRAGGYTF. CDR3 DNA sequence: TGTGCCAGCAGCCAAGATGTGGACAGGGCCGGTGGCTACACCTTC.

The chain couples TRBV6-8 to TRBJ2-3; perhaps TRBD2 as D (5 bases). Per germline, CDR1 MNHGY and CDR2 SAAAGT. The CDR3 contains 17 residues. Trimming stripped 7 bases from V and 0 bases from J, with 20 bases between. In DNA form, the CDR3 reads TGTGCCAGCACCTATAAAGGAGCTAGCCTCAGCACAGATACGCAGTATTTT. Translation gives CASTYKGASLSTDTQYF.

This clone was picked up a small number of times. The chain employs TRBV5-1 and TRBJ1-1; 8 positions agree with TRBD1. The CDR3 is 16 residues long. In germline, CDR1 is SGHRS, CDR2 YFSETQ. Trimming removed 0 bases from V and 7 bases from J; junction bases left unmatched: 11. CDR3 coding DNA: TGCGCCAGCAGCTTGGAACCAGGGGGCTATGTGGATGAAGCTTTCTTT. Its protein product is CASSLEPGGYVDEAFF.

CDR3 amino acids: CASGLAGSSYNEQFF. For the CDR3, the DNA is TGTGCTAGTGGTTTGGCGGGGAGCTCCTACAATGAGCAGTTCTTC. The chain employs TRBV12-5 and TRBJ2-1; weak D call: TRBD2 (5 bases). Germline CDR1 is LGHNT and CDR2 is FRNRAP. V was shortened by 1 base and J by 0 bases, with 7 bases between the two germline ends. This CDR3 contains 15 residues.

The CDR3 coding sequence is TGTGCCACCAGCAGAGGGACAGGGATAGAGACCCAGTACTTC. This codes for CATSRGTGIETQYF. This rearrangement joins TRBV15 to TRBJ2-5, with 8 bases that match TRBD1. The V gene end was trimmed by 1 base and the J gene end by 4 bases; junction bases not matched to a gene: 2. This CDR3 has 14 residues. Germline CDR1 and CDR2: LNHNV and YYDKDF (reference sequence).

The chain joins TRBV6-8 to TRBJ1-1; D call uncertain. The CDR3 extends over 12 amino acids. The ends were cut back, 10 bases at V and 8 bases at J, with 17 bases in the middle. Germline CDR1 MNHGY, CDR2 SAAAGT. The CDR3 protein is CAIFAPGSEAFF. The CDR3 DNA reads TGTGCCATCTTCGCCCCCGGTTCGGAAGCTTTCTTT.

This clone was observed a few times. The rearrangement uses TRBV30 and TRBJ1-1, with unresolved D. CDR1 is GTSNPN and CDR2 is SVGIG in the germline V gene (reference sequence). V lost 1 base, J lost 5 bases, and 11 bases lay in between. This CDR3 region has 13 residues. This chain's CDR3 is CAWSGAQWTEAFF. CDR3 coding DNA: TGTGCCTGGAGTGGGGCCCAGTGGACTGAAGCTTTCTTT.

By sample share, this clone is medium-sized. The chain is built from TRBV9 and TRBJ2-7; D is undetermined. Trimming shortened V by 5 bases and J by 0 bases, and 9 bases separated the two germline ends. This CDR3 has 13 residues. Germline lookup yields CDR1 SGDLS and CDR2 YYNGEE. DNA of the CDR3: TGTGCCAGCAGTGATACGGGCTCCTACGAGCAGTACTTC. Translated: CASSDTGSYEQYF.

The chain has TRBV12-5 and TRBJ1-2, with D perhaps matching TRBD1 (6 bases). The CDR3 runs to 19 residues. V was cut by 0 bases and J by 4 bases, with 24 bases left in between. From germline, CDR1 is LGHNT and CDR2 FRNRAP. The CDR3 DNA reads TGTGCTAGTGGTTTGGTACAGTTAGTCGGACAGAGGAGTGTCTATGGCTACACCTTC. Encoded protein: CASGLVQLVGQRSVYGYTF.

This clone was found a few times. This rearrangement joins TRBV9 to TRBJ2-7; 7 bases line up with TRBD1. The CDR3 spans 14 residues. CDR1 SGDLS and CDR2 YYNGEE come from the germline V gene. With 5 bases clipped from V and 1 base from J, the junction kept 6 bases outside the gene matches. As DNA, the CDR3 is TGTGCCAGCAGTAGGGGACAGAATTCCTACGAGCAGTACTTC. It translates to CASSRGQNSYEQYF.

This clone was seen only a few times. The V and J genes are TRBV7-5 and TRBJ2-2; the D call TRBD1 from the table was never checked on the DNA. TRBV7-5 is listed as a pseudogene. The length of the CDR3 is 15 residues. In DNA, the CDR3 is TGTGCCAGCAGCTTAGACAGGGGCTTTACCGGGGAGCTGTTTTTT. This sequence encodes CASSLDRGFTGELFF.

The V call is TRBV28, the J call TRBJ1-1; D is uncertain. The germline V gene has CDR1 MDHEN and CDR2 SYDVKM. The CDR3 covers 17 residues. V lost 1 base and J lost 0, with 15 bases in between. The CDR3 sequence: CASSLSGTSDLNTEAFF. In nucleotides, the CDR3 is TGTGCCAGCAGTTTATCAGGAACATCCGATTTGAACACTGAAGCTTTCTTT. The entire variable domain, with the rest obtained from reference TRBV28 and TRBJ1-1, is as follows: DVKVTQSSRYLVKRTGEKVFLECVQDMDHENMFWYRQDPGLGLRLIYFSYDVKMKEKGDIPEGYSVSREKKERFSLILESASTNQTSMYLCASSLSGTSDLNTEAFFGQGTRLTVV.

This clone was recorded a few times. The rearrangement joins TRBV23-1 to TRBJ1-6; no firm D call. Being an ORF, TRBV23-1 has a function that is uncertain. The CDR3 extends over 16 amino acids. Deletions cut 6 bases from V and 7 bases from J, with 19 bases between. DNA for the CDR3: TGCGCCAGCAGCCAAGATTATGAGGGTTTGAATTCACCCCTCCACTTT. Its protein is CASSQDYEGLNSPLHF.

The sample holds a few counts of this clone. The DNA of the CDR3 is TGTGCCAGCACCACCCCACAGGCCGTAATCACCGGGGAGCTGTTTTTT. Its translation is CASTTPQAVITGELFF. This chain joins TRBV28 and TRBJ2-2; a weak D match, TRBD1 (5 bases). Germline assignment: CDR1 MDHEN and CDR2 SYDVKM. The length of the CDR3 is 16 residues. Trimming cost V 7 bases and J 4 bases, with 19 bases left between them. The complete variable domain, with remaining parts taken from reference TRBV28 and TRBJ2-2, reads DVKVTQSSRYLVKRTGEKVFLECVQDMDHENMFWYRQDPGLGLRLIYFSYDVKMKEKGDIPEGYSVSREKKERFSLILESASTNQTSMYLCASTTPQAVITGELFFGEGSRLTVL.

As DNA, the CDR3 is TGTGCCAGCAGTTACAAGGGCGGATCTAATCAGCCCCAGCATTTT. This codes for CASSYKGGSNQPQHF. The chain combines TRBV6-8 with TRBJ1-5; D gene unclear. CDR1 and CDR2 (germline): MNHGY, SAAAGT. CDR3 size: 15 residues. V was clipped by 2 bases and J by 4 bases, with 12 bases between them.

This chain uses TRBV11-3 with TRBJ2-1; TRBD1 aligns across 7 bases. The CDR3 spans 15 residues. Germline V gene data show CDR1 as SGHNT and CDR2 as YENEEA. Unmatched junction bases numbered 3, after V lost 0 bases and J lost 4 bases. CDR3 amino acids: CASSLERGQYNEQFF. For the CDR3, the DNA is TGTGCCAGCAGCTTAGAACGGGGACAGTACAATGAGCAGTTCTTC.

CDR3 nucleotides: TGCGCCAGCAGCCCCGGGACTCCCACAGATACGCAGTATTTT. Residues: CASSPGTPTDTQYF. The chain uses TRBV5-1 and TRBJ2-3; the D gene is possibly TRBD2 (6 bases). Germline values: CDR1 SGHRS, CDR2 YFSETQ. The V end lost 4 bases, the J end lost 2 bases, and 11 bases lay between the germline ends. The CDR3 runs 14 residues.

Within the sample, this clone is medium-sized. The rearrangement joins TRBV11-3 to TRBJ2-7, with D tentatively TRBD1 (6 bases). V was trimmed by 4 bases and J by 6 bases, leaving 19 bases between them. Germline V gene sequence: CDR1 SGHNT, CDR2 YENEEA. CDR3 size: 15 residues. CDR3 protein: CASSSNGQMGGEQYF. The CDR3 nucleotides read TGTGCCAGCAGCTCGAACGGACAGATGGGCGGCGAGCAGTACTTC. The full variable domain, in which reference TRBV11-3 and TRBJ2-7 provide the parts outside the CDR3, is EAGVVQSPRYKIIEKKQPVAFWCNPISGHNTLYWYLQNLGQGPELLIRYENEEAVDDSQLPKDRFSAERLKGVDSTLKIQPAELGDSAVYLCASSSNGQMGGEQYFGPGTRLTVT.

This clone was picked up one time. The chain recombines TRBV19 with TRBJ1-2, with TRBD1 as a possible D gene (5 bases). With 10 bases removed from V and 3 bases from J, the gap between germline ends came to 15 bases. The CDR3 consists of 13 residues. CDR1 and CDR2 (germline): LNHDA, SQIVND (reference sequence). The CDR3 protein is CATESDKYYGYTF. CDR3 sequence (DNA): TGTGCCACCGAATCGGACAAATACTATGGCTACACCTTC. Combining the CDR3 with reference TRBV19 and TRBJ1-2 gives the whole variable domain DGGITQSPKYLFRKEGQNVTLSCEQNLNHDAMYWYRQDPGQGLRLIYYSQIVNDFQKGDIAEGYSVSREKKESFPLTVTSAQKNPTAFYLCATESDKYYGYTFGSGTRLTVV.

The CDR3 sequence: CASSLARGINSNQPQHF. DNA for the CDR3: TGTGCCAGCAGCTTGGCCCGGGGTATTAATAGCAATCAGCCCCAGCATTTT. V gene TRBV11-3 combines with J gene TRBJ1-5; D ambiguous. The CDR3 length is 17 residues. The V end lost 3 bases, the J end lost 0 bases, and 15 bases lay between the germline ends. CDR1 SGHNT and CDR2 YENEEA come from the germline V gene.

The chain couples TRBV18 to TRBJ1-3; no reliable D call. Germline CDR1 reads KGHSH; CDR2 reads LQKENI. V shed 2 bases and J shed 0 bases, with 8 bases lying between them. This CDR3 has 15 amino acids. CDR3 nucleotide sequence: TGTGCCAGCTCACCAGCGCCACTCTCTGGAAACACCATATATTTT. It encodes CASSPAPLSGNTIYF. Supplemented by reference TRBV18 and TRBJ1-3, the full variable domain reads NAGVMQNPRHLVRRRGQEARLRCSPMKGHSHVYWYRQLPEEGLKFMVYLQKENIIDESGMPKERFSAEFPKEGPSILRIQQVVRGDSAAYFCASSPAPLSGNTIYFGEGSWLTVV.

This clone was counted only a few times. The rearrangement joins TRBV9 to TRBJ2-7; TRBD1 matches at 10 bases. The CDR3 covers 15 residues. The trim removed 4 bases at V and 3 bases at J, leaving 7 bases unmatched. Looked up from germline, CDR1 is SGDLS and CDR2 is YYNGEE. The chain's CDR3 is CASSFSDRGFYEQYF. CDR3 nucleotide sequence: TGTGCCAGCAGCTTCTCGGACAGGGGGTTCTACGAGCAGTACTTC.

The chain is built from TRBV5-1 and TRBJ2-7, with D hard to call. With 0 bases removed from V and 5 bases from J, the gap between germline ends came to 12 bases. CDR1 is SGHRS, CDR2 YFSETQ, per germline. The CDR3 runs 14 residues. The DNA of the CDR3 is TGCGCCAGCAGCTTGGGACAACCCTACGACGAGCAGTACTTC. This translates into CASSLGQPYDEQYF. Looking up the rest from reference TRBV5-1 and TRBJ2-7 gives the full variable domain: KAGVTQTPRYLIKTRGQQVTLSCSPISGHRSVSWYQQTPGQGLQFLFEYFSETQRNKGNFPGRFSGRQFSNSRSEMNVSTLELGDSALYLCASSLGQPYDEQYFGPGTRLTVT.

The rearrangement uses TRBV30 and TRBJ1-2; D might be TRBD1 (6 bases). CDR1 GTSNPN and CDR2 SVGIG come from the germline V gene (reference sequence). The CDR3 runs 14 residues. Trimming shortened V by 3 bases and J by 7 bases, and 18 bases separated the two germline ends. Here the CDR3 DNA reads TGTGCCTGGAGGACACCACAGGGAAATGGTGGCTACACCTTC. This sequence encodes CAWRTPQGNGGYTF.

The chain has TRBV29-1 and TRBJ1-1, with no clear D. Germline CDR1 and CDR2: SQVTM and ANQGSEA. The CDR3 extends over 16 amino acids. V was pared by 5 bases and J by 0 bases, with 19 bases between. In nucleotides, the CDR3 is TGCAGCGTTCGGAGTCGGCGACCGTTCATGAACACTGAAGCTTTCTTT. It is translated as CSVRSRRPFMNTEAFF.

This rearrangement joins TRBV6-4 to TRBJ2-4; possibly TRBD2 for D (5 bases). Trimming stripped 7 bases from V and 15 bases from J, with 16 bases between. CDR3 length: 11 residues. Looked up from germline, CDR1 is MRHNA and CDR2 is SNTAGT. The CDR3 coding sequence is TGTGCCAGCAAGTATGAGGGTCGGGGGTACTTC. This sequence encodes CASKYEGRGYF.